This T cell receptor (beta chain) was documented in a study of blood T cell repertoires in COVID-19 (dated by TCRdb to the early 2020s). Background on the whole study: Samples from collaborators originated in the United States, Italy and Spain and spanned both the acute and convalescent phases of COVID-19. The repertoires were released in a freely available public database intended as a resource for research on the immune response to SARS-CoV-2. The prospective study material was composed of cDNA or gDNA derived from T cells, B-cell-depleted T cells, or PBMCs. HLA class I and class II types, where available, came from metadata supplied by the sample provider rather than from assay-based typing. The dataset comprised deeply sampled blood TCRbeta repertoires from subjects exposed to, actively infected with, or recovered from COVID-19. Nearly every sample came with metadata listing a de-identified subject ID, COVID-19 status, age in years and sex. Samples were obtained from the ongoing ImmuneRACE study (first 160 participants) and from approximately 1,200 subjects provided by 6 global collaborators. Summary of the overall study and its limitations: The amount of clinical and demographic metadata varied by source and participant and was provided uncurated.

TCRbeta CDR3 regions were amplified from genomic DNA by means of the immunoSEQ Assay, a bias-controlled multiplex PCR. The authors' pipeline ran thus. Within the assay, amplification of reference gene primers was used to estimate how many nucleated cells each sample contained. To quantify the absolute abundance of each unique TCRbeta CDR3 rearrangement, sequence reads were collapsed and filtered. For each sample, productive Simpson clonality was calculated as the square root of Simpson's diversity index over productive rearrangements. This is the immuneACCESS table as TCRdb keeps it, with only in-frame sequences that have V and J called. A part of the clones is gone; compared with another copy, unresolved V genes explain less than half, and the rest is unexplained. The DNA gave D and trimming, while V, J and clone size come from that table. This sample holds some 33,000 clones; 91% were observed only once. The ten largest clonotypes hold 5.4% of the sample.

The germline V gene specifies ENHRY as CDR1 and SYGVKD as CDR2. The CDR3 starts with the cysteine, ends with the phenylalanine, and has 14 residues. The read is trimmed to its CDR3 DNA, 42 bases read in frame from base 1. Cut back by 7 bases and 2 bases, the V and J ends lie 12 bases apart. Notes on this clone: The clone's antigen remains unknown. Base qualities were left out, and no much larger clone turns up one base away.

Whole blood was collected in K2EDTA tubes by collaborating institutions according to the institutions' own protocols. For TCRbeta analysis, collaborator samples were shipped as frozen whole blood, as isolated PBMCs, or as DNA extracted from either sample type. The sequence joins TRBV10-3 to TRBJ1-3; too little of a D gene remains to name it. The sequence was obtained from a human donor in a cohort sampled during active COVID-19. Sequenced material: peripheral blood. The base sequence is TGTGCCATCACCGGAGATTTCGCTGGAAACACCATATATTTT. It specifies CAITGDFAGNTIYF.